These 29 T cell receptor beta chains were sequenced from one sample in a study of T cell changes during pregnancy in multiple sclerosis. The data were produced by immunoSEQ multiplex PCR, yet TCRdb's version contains in-frame clones alone and is incomplete. The sample lists tens of thousands of clones, 80% to 90% occurring once. The material sequenced was CD4+ T cells from peripheral blood mononuclear cells, taken in the second trimester of pregnancy. The receptors originated from a female donor with multiple sclerosis, enrolled in a pregnancy study.

The V gene is TRBV7-9, the J gene TRBJ2-3; D possibly corresponds to TRBD2 (5 bases). V gave up 3 bases and J gave up 6 bases, with 10 bases separating them. CDR3 length: 13 residues. Germline CDR1 reads SEHNR; CDR2 reads FQNEAQ (reference sequence). The CDR3 nucleotides read TGTGCCAGCAGCTTTTCGGGAAGGGATACGCAGTATTTT. This translates into CASSFSGRDTQYF. The full variable domain, rest sourced from reference TRBV7-9 and TRBJ2-3, is DTGVSQNPRHKITKRGQNVTFRCDPISEHNRLYWYRQTLGQGPEFLTYFQNEAQLEKSRLLSDRFSAERPKGSFSTLEIQRTEQGDSAMYLCASSFSGRDTQYFGPGTRLTVL.

The CDR3 spells CASSQLPGAHRETQYF. CDR3 DNA sequence: TGCGCCAGCAGCCAGTTGCCGGGAGCCCATCGAGAGACCCAGTACTTC. The rearrangement joins TRBV4-1 to TRBJ2-5, with D possibly TRBD2 on 6 matching bases. There are 16 residues in the CDR3. V lost 3 bases to trimming and J lost 4 bases, with 18 bases between them. Germline-derived CDR1 and CDR2 are MGHRA and YSYEKL.

The rearrangement joins TRBV28 to TRBJ2-1, with 7 bases that match TRBD1. Per germline, CDR1 MDHEN and CDR2 SYDVKM. Trimming removed 1 base from V and 0 bases from J; junction bases left unmatched: 6. The CDR3 loop spans 17 amino acids. CDR3 loop: CASSLFGNRGSYNEQFF. The CDR3 bases are TGTGCCAGCAGTTTATTTGGAAACAGGGGCTCCTACAATGAGCAGTTCTTC.

The V gene is TRBV5-1, the J gene TRBJ2-7; 10 bases are a match to TRBD2. Per germline, CDR1 SGHRS and CDR2 YFSETQ. V lost 3 bases to trimming and J lost 1 base; unmatched junction nucleotides: 10. The CDR3 runs to 17 residues. CDR3 amino acids: CASSSGSTAGGSYEQYF. DNA for the CDR3: TGCGCCAGCAGCTCAGGGTCTACAGCGGGAGGGTCCTACGAGCAGTACTTC.

The chain has TRBV27 and TRBJ2-7; 11 bases are shared with TRBD2. Germline CDR1 reads MNHEY; CDR2 reads SMNVEV (reference sequence). With V trimmed by 6 bases and J by 4 bases, 5 bases remained unmatched. This CDR3 region has 14 residues. CDR3: CASSRLAGNYEQYF. CDR3 in DNA: TGTGCCAGCAGCAGACTAGCGGGAAATTACGAGCAGTACTTC.

The chain carries TRBV2 and TRBJ2-2, with D possibly being TRBD2 (6 bases). The CDR3 runs 14 residues. Germline V gene sequence: CDR1 SNHLY, CDR2 FYNNEI. V lost 6 bases to trimming and J lost 6 bases, with 14 bases between them. The CDR3 is CASRGTSNSGELFF. CDR3 nucleotides: TGTGCCAGCAGGGGTACTAGCAATTCCGGGGAGCTGTTTTTT.

The chain is built from TRBV7-9 and TRBJ2-7, with 11 positions matching TRBD2. Looked up from germline, CDR1 is SEHNR and CDR2 is FQNEAQ (reference sequence). The CDR3 extends over 15 amino acids. V lost 3 bases, J lost 6 bases, and 7 bases stayed unmatched. The CDR3 here is CASSFRLAGLSEQYF. The CDR3 region has the DNA TGTGCCAGCAGCTTCCGACTAGCGGGATTGAGCGAGCAGTACTTC.

The V and J genes are TRBV18 and TRBJ2-7; the D is unclear. Germline CDR1 KGHSH, CDR2 LQKENI. CDR3 length: 11 amino acids. V dropped 5 bases and J dropped 4 bases, with 6 bases sitting between them. CDR3 residues: CASSGQYEQYF. Here the CDR3 DNA reads TGTGCCAGCTCAGGCCAATACGAGCAGTACTTC.

V is TRBV9 and J is TRBJ2-7, with a tentative D call TRBD2 (5 bases). The germline gives CDR1 SGDLS, CDR2 YYNGEE. This CDR3 is 15 amino acids long. The V end was cut by 0 bases, the J end by 0 bases, with 10 bases between. In nucleotides, the CDR3 is TGTGCCAGCAGCGTAGGGACTGGGAGCTCCTACGAGCAGTACTTC. Protein: CASSVGTGSSYEQYF.

DNA for the CDR3: TGTGCCAGCAGCTTATTAGGGGGGAACACTGAAGCTTTCTTT. Amino acid sequence: CASSLLGGNTEAFF. The chain couples TRBV7-9 to TRBJ1-1, with a possible D match to TRBD1 (6 bases). The CDR3 sequence is 14 residues long. Germline V gives CDR1 SEHNR, CDR2 FQNEAQ (reference sequence). V was clipped by 2 bases and J by 1 base, with 8 bases between them.

The chain carries TRBV28 and TRBJ1-5; D not resolved. Trimming took 6 bases from V and 5 from J, leaving 8 bases between them. Germline V gives CDR1 MDHEN, CDR2 SYDVKM. This CDR3 comprises 12 residues. The chain's CDR3 is CASRIPDQPQHF. The CDR3 nucleotides are TGTGCCAGCAGGATCCCGGATCAGCCCCAGCATTTT.

The rearrangement links TRBV5-1 to TRBJ1-1, with 7 bases aligning to TRBD1. V was pared by 5 bases and J by 0 bases, with 7 bases of the junction left unmatched. This CDR3 is 15 amino acids long. Germline CDR1 and CDR2: SGHRS and YFSETQ. The CDR3 DNA is TGCGCCAGCAGAAGGCAGGGGGTGATGAACACTGAAGCTTTCTTT. This translates into CASRRQGVMNTEAFF.

The CDR3 sequence: CASSREQGTGNTIYF. In nucleotides, the CDR3 is TGTGCCAGCTCACGTGAACAGGGGACGGGAAACACCATATATTTT. This rearrangement joins TRBV18 to TRBJ1-3; 7 nucleotides agree with TRBD1. V trimming: 4 bases; J trimming: 4 bases; junction bases outside the gene matches: 7. Germline CDR1 reads KGHSH; CDR2 reads LQKENI. CDR3 length equals 15 residues.

The chain recombines TRBV4-2 with TRBJ2-2; weak D call: TRBD1 (6 bases). Trimming stripped 0 bases from V and 4 bases from J, with 18 bases between. Germline-derived CDR1 and CDR2 are LGHNA and YNFKEQ. The CDR3 runs 18 residues. The CDR3 DNA reads TGTGCCAGCAGCCAAGATCTGCAGGGGCTTGGGCGCACCGGGGAGCTGTTTTTT. Amino acid sequence: CASSQDLQGLGRTGELFF.

V and J are TRBV6-5 and TRBJ2-3; D is undetermined. This CDR3 has 14 residues. Trimming removed 6 bases from V and 0 bases from J, with 10 bases in between. Germline-derived CDR1 and CDR2 are MNHEY and SVGAGI. The CDR3 DNA sequence: TGTGCCAGCAGGCTGGCGGCTAGCACAGATACGCAGTATTTT. Encoded protein: CASRLAASTDTQYF.

The chain's CDR3 is CASSVAGFGANVLTF. For the CDR3, the DNA is TGTGCCAGCAGCGTAGCGGGGTTCGGGGCCAACGTCCTGACTTTC. The V call is TRBV9, the J call TRBJ2-6, with D tentatively TRBD2 (5 bases). Germline CDR1 reads SGDLS; CDR2 reads YYNGEE. The germline V and J ends were trimmed by 0 bases and 4 bases, with 8 bases remaining between them. The CDR3 spans 15 residues.

The V gene is TRBV9, the J gene TRBJ2-1; 7 bases agree with TRBD2. Germline V gene lookup returns CDR1 SGDLS and CDR2 YYNGEE. The V and J ends lost 0 bases and 7 bases, in that order; junction bases with no gene match: 16. The CDR3 is made up of 18 amino acids. CDR3 protein: CASSVDLGLPYSGNEQFF. The CDR3 DNA follows: TGTGCCAGCAGCGTAGACTTGGGACTACCTTATTCTGGGAATGAGCAGTTCTTC.

The chain couples TRBV27 to TRBJ2-7; no reliable D call. This CDR3 has 14 amino acids. The germline gives CDR1 MNHEY, CDR2 SMNVEV (reference sequence). The V end lost 1 base, the J end lost 3 bases, and 10 bases lay between the germline ends. The DNA for the CDR3 is TGTGCCAGCAGTTTATATGAGAGTCACTACGAGCAGTACTTC. It encodes CASSLYESHYEQYF.

The chain is built from TRBV7-9 and TRBJ2-2; 9 bases match TRBD1. The V gene end was trimmed by 4 bases and the J gene end by 5 bases; junction bases not matched to a gene: 11. The CDR3 is 17 residues long. The V gene's germline CDR1 is SEHNR and CDR2 FQNEAQ (reference sequence). In DNA form, the CDR3 reads TGTGCCAGCAGCTCCCCGATTGGACAGGGGTTGACCGGGGAGCTGTTTTTT. It encodes CASSSPIGQGLTGELFF.

This sequence joins TRBV11-3 and TRBJ2-1, with D maybe TRBD2 (6 bases). The germline CDR1 and CDR2 sequences are SGHNT and YENEEA. This CDR3 region has 15 residues. Trimming removed 5 bases from V and 3 bases from J, with 14 bases in between. In nucleotides, the CDR3 is TGTGCCAGCAGCCTTTCTAGCGCCAACTACAATGAGCAGTTCTTC. Amino acid sequence: CASSLSSANYNEQFF.

The V gene is TRBV5-4, the J gene TRBJ2-1; tentatively, D is TRBD1 (5 bases). V lost 4 bases and J 0 bases, leaving 11 bases between the germline ends. CDR1 SGHNT and CDR2 YYREEE come from the germline V gene (reference sequence). CDR3 length: 15 residues. The DNA of the CDR3 is TGTGCCAGCAGCCTAGACAGACTCTCCTACAATGAGCAGTTCTTC. Translating it yields CASSLDRLSYNEQFF.

The chain combines TRBV13 with TRBJ2-1; 11 positions match TRBD2. CDR1 and CDR2 (germline): PRHDT, FYEKMQ (reference sequence). V was pared by 3 bases and J by 7 bases, with 2 bases of the junction left unmatched. This CDR3 comprises 14 residues. CDR3 sequence: CASSFRTSGNEQFF. The CDR3 bases are TGTGCCAGCAGCTTTCGGACTAGCGGGAATGAGCAGTTCTTC.

The CDR3 here is CASSVEGYGYTF. The CDR3 DNA follows: TGTGCCAGCAGCGTAGAGGGGTATGGCTACACCTTC. J is TRBJ1-2 and V is TRBV9, with D maybe TRBD1 (5 bases). The CDR3 length is 12 residues. Germline-derived CDR1 and CDR2 are SGDLS and YYNGEE. V was cut by 0 bases and J by 5 bases, with 5 bases left in between.

The rearrangement joins TRBV29-1 to TRBJ1-2; D may be TRBD1 (6 bases). Per germline, CDR1 SQVTM and CDR2 ANQGSEA. The CDR3 spans 16 residues. V shed 0 bases and J shed 4 bases, with 18 bases lying between them. This CDR3 is CSVEESKGRGTYGYTF. The CDR3 region has the DNA TGCAGCGTTGAAGAGTCTAAGGGTAGGGGGACCTATGGCTACACCTTC.

The chain couples TRBV11-2 to TRBJ2-2; unclear D gene. In germline, CDR1 is SGHAT, CDR2 FQNNGV. The CDR3 extends over 14 amino acids. Trimming left V 5 bases short and J 7 bases short, with 14 bases between. CDR3 sequence reads: CASSPNGYGGELFF. Written as DNA, the CDR3 is TGTGCCAGCAGCCCCAACGGGTACGGCGGGGAGCTGTTTTTT.

This chain links TRBV29-1 with TRBJ2-7, with D perhaps matching TRBD1 (6 bases). This CDR3 has 14 residues. The V end lost 6 bases, the J end lost 3 bases, and 18 bases lay between the germline ends. Germline V lookup: CDR1 SQVTM, CDR2 ANQGSEA. The DNA for the CDR3 is TGCAGCGTCCGAACAGGGAGCGAGGGCTACGAGCAGTACTTC. It is translated as CSVRTGSEGYEQYF.

This clone is medium-sized. This chain connects TRBV25-1 to TRBJ1-2, with 8 positions matching TRBD1. Germline CDR1 and CDR2: MGHDK and SYGVNS. The CDR3 runs to 13 residues. V dropped 3 bases and J dropped 5; count of bases not matched to a gene: 2. The CDR3 nucleotides are TGTGCCAGCAGTGACCGGACAGGGTATGGCTACACCTTC. Residues: CASSDRTGYGYTF.

The V call is TRBV5-6, the J call TRBJ2-2; 8 bases match TRBD2. This CDR3 is built from 15 residues. The germline V gene has CDR1 SGHDT and CDR2 YYEEEE. The V segment lost 2 bases and the J segment 4 bases; nucleotides outside the gene matches: 4. The CDR3 coding sequence is TGTGCCAGCAGCTTTGGGCTAGCGGGCACCGGGGAGCTGTTTTTT. This encodes CASSFGLAGTGELFF.

This sequence joins TRBV6-1 and TRBJ2-3, with a possible D match to TRBD2 (6 bases). The length of the CDR3 is 13 residues. Germline values: CDR1 MNHNS, CDR2 SASEGT. V lost 6 bases, J lost 2 bases, and 9 bases lay in between. The CDR3, as DNA: TGTGCCAGCAGACTAGCCACCACAGATACGCAGTATTTT. Amino acids: CASRLATTDTQYF.